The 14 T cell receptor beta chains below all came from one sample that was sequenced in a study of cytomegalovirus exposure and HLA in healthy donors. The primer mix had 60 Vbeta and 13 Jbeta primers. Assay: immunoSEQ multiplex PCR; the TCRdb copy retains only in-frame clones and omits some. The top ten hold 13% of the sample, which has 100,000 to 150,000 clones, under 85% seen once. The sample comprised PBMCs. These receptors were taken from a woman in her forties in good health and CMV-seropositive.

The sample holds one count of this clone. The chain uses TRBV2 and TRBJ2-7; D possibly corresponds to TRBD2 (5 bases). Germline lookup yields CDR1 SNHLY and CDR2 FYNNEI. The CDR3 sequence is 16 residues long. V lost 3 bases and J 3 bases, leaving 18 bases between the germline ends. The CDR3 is CASSDAGIRSIYEQYF. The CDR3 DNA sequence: TGTGCCAGCAGTGACGCCGGGATCCGCTCAATCTACGAGCAGTACTTC. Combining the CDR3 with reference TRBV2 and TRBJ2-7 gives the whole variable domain EPEVTQTPSHQVTQMGQEVILRCVPISNHLYFYWYRQILGQKVEFLVSFYNNEISEKSEIFDDQFSVERPDGSNFTLKIRSTKLEDSAMYFCASSDAGIRSIYEQYFGPGTRLTVT.

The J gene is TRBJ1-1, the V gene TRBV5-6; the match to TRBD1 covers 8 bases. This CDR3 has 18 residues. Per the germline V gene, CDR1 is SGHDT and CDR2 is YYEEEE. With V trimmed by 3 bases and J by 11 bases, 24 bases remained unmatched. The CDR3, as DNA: TGTGCCAGCAGCTCACAGACTCTAGTCGACAGGGGAGCTAGGACGGCTTTCTTT. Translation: CASSSQTLVDRGARTAFF.

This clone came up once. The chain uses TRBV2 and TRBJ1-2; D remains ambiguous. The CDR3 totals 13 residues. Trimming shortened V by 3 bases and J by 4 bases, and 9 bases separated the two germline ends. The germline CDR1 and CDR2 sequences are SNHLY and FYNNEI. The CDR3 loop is CASSDEQFYGYTF. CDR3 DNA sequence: TGTGCCAGCAGTGATGAACAGTTCTATGGCTACACCTTC.

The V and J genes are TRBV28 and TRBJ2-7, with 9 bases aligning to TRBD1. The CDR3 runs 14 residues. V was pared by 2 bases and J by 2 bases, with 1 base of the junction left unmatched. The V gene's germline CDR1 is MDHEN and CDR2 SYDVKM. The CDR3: CASSLRTGAYEQYF. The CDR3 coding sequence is TGTGCCAGCAGTTTAAGGACAGGGGCCTACGAGCAGTACTTC. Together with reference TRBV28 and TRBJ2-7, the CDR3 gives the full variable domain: DVKVTQSSRYLVKRTGEKVFLECVQDMDHENMFWYRQDPGLGLRLIYFSYDVKMKEKGDIPEGYSVSREKKERFSLILESASTNQTSMYLCASSLRTGAYEQYFGPGTRLTVT.

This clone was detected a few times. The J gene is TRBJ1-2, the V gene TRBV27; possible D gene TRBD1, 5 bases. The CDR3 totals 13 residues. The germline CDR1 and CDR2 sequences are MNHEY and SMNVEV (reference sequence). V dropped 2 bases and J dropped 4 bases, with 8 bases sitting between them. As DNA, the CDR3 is TGTGCCAGCAGTTTAGGACATGCCTATGGCTACACCTTC. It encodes CASSLGHAYGYTF.

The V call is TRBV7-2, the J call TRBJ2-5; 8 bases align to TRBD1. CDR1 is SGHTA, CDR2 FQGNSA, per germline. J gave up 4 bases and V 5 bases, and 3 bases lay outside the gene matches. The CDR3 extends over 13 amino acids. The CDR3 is CASSLTGAETQYF. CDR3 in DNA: TGTGCCAGCAGCCTGACAGGGGCAGAGACCCAGTACTTC.

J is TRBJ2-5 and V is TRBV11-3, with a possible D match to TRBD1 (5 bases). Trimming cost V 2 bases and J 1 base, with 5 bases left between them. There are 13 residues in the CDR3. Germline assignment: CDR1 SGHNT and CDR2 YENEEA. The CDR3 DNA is TGTGCCAGCAGCTTACAGGGCCAAGAGACCCAGTACTTC. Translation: CASSLQGQETQYF.

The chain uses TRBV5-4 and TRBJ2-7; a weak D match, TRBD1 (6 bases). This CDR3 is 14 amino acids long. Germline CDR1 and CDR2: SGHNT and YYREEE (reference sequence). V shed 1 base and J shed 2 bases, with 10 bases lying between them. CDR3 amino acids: CASSLPDSTYEQYF. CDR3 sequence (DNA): TGTGCCAGCAGCTTGCCGGACAGTACCTACGAGCAGTACTTC. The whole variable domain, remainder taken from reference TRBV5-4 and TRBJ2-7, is ETGVTQSPTHLIKTRGQQVTLRCSSQSGHNTVSWYQQALGQGPQFIFQYYREEENGRGNFPPRFSGLQFPNYSSELNVNALELDDSALYLCASSLPDSTYEQYFGPGTRLTVT.

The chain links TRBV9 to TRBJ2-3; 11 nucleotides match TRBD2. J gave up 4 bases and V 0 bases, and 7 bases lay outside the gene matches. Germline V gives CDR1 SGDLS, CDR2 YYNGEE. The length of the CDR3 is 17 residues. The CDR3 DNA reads TGTGCCAGCAGCGTAGGCCTTACTAGCGGGAGCGCAGATACGCAGTATTTT. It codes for CASSVGLTSGSADTQYF. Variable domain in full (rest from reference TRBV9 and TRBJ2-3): DSGVTQTPKHLITATGQRVTLRCSPRSGDLSVYWYQQSLDQGLQFLIQYYNGEERAKGNILERFSAQQFPDLHSELNLSSLELGDSALYFCASSVGLTSGSADTQYFGPGTRLTVL.

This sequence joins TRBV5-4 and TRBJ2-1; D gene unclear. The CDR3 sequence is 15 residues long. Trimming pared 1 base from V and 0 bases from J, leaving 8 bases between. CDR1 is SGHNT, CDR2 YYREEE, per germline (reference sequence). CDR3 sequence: CASSLLSYSYNEQFF. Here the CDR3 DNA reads TGTGCCAGCAGCTTGTTGTCGTACTCCTACAATGAGCAGTTCTTC.

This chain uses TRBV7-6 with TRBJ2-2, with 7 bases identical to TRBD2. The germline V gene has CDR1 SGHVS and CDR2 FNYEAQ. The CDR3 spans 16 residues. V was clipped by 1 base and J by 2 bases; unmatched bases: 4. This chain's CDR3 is CASSLVSGGNTGELFF. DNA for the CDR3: TGTGCCAGCAGCTTAGTGTCGGGGGGTAACACCGGGGAGCTGTTTTTT.

The CDR3 DNA follows: TGCGCCAGCAGTCCGGGACAGCTCACAGATACGCAGTATTTT. Encoded protein: CASSPGQLTDTQYF. The J gene is TRBJ2-3, the V gene TRBV5-1, with 7 bases that match TRBD1. This CDR3 spans 14 amino acids. Germline CDR1 reads SGHRS; CDR2 reads YFSETQ. V was clipped by 5 bases and J by 2 bases; unmatched bases: 5.

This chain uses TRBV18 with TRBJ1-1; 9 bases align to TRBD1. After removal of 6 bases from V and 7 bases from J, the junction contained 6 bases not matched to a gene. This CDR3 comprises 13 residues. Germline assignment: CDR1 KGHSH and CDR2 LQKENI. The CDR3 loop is CASSLQGAREAFF. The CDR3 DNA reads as TGTGCCAGCTCCCTACAGGGGGCCCGTGAAGCTTTCTTT.

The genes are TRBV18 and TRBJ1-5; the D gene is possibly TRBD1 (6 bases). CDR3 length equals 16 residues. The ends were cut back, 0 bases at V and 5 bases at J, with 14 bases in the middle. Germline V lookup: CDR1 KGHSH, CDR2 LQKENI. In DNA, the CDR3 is TGTGCCAGCTCACCACCGACAGGAAGGGTATATCAGCCCCAGCATTTT. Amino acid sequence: CASSPPTGRVYQPQHF. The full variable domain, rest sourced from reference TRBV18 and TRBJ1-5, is NAGVMQNPRHLVRRRGQEARLRCSPMKGHSHVYWYRQLPEEGLKFMVYLQKENIIDESGMPKERFSAEFPKEGPSILRIQQVVRGDSAAYFCASSPPTGRVYQPQHFGDGTRLSIL.